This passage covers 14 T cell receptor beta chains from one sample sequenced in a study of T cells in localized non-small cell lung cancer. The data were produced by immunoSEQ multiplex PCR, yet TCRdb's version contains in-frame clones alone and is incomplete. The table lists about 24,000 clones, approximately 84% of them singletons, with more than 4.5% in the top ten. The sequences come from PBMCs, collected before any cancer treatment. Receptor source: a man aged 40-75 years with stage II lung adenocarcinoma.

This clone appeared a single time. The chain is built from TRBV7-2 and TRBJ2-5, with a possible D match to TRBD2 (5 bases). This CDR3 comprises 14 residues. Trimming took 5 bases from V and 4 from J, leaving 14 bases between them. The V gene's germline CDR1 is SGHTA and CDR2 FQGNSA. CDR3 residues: CASSLGGGVETQYF. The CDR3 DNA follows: TGTGCCAGCAGCCTAGGAGGAGGAGTAGAGACCCAGTACTTC. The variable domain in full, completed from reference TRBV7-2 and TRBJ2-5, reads GAGVSQSPSNKVTEKGKDVELRCDPISGHTALYWYRQSLGQGLEFLIYFQGNSAPDKSGLPSDRFSAERTGGSVSTLTIQRTQQEDSAVYLCASSLGGGVETQYFGPGTRLLVL.

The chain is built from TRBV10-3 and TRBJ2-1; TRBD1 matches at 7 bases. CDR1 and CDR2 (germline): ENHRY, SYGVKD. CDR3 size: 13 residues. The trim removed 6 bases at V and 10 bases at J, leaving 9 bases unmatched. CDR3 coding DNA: TGTGCCATCAGCCCAGACAGGGTTCGGGAGCAGTTCTTC. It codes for CAISPDRVREQFF.

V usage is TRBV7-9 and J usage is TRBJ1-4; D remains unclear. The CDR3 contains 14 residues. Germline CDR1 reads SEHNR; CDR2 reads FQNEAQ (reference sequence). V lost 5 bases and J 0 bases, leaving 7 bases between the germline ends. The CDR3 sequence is CASSRVATNEKLFF. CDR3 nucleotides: TGTGCCAGCAGCCGCGTAGCAACTAATGAAAAACTGTTTTTT.

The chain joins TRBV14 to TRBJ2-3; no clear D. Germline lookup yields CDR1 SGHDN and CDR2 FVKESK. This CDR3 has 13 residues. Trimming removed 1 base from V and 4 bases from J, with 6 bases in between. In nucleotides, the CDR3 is TGTGCCAGCAGCCAAGCAGACGCAGATACGCAGTATTTT. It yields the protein CASSQADADTQYF.

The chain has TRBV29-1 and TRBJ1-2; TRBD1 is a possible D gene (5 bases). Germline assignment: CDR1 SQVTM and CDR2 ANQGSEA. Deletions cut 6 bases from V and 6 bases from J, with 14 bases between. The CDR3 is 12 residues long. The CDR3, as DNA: TGCAGCGTAGCCGGGACTGGAAATGGCTACACCTTC. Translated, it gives CSVAGTGNGYTF. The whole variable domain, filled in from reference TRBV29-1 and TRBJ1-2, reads SAVISQKPSRDICQRGTSLTIQCQVDSQVTMMFWYRQQPGQSLTLIATANQGSEATYESGFVIDKFPISRPNLTFSTLTVSNMSPEDSSIYLCSVAGTGNGYTFGSGTRLTVV.

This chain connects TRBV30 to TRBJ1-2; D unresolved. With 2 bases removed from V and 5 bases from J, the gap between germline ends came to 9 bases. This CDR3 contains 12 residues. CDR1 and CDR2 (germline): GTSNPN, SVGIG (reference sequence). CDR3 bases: TGTGCCTGGAGTACCCCAAGTTATGGCTACACCTTC. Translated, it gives CAWSTPSYGYTF.

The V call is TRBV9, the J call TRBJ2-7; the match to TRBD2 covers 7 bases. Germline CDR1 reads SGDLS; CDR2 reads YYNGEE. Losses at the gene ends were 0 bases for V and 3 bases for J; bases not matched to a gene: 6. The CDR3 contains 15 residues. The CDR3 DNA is TGTGCCAGCAGCGTAGGTGGGGGAGGGGTCTACGAGCAGTACTTC. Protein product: CASSVGGGGVYEQYF.

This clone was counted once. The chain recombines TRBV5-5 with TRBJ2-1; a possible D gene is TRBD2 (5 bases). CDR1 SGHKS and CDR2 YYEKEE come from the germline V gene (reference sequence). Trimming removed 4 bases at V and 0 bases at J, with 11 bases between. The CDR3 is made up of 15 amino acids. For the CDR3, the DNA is TGTGCCAGCAGCCCAGGACTGAGCTCCTACAATGAGCAGTTCTTC. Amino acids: CASSPGLSSYNEQFF.

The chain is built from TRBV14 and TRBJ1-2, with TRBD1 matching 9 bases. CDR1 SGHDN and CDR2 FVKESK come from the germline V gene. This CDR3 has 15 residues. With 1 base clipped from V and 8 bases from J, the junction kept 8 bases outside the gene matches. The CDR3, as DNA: TGTGCCAGCAGCCAAGTAACGACAGGGGGTCGAGGCTACACCTTC. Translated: CASSQVTTGGRGYTF.

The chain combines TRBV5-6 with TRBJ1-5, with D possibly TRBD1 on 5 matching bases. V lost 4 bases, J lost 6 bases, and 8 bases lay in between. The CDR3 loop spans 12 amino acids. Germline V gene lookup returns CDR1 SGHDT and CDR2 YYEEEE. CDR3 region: CASSRGIQPQHF. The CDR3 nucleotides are TGTGCCAGCAGCCGGGGCATTCAGCCCCAGCATTTT. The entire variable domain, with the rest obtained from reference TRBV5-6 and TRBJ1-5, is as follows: DAGVTQSPTHLIKTRGQQVTLRCSPKSGHDTVSWYQQALGQGPQFIFQYYEEEERQRGNFPDRFSGHQFPNYSSELNVNALLLGDSALYLCASSRGIQPQHFGDGTRLSIL.

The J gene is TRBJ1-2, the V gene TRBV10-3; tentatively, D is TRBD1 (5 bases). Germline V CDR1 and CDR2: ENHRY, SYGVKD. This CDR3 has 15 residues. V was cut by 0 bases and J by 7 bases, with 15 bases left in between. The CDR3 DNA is TGTGCCATCAGTGAGTCGTACGGGGGAAGGGTTGGCTACACCTTC. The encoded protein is CAISESYGGRVGYTF.

DNA of the CDR3: TGCGCCAGCAGCCAAGATTACTCCGCCCTCTACAATGAGCAGTTCTTC. Translating it yields CASSQDYSALYNEQFF. The rearrangement uses TRBV4-3 and TRBJ2-1, with D unresolved. Trimming left V 0 bases short and J 3 bases short, with 12 bases between. The CDR3 is made up of 16 amino acids. Germline CDR1 LGHNA, CDR2 YSLEER.

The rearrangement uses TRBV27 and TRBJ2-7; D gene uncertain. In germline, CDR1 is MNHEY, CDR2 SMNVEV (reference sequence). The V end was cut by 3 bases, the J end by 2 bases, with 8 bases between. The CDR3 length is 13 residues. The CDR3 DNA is TGTGCCAGCAGTTTGCGGCCTGCCTACGAGCAGTACTTC. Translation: CASSLRPAYEQYF.

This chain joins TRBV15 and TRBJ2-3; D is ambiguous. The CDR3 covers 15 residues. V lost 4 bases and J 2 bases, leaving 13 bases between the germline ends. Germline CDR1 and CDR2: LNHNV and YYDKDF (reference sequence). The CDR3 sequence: CATSTQAGDTDTQYF. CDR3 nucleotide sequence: TGTGCCACCAGCACCCAGGCTGGGGACACAGATACGCAGTATTTT.